This entry is about one TCR beta chain. Its antigen is still unknown. The data stem from a study of siplizumab effects on memory and regulatory T cells. Repertoires were generated with immunoSEQ multiplex PCR, while TCRdb's copy carries only in-frame clones and drops some. The table lists more than 95,000 clones, over 85% of them singletons. Germline V gives CDR1 SGHRS, CDR2 YFSETQ. This CDR3 is built from 14 residues. Deletions cut 5 bases from V and 4 bases from J, with 12 bases between. The study's findings and limits: Sequences below about 10^-5 frequency were poorly captured, and few alloreactive clones mapped to unstimulated subsets.

J is TRBJ1-4 and V is TRBV5-1, with a weak D call TRBD1 (6 bases). This clonotype originated in a human donor in good health. Material for sequencing was Tregs sorted from blood. The CDR3: CASRQQGVNEKLFF. CDR3 nucleotides: TGCGCCAGCAGGCAACAGGGTGTTAATGAAAAACTGTTTTTT.